This is a list of T cell receptor beta chains from one sample in a study of shared clonotypes between healthy human individuals. Sequenced by immunoSEQ multiplex PCR; TCRdb stores in-frame clones only, minus some. The sample has 2 million to 2.5 million clones; 90% to 95% are singletons. Specimen: naive CD8+ T cells from PBMCs. Receptor source: a young man in good health. Some clones in this sample may be carry-over from other donors' samples. The CDR3 runs from the conserved cysteine through the conserved F or W. Each record gives: V gene, clone size, D gene, CDR3 length, J gene, CDR3 protein, CDR3 DNA. A D gene is named only where the DNA matches it firmly. Expanded clones get a size class; other rows say once, few or many, or leave the size out.

V: TRBV28
size: .
D: .
length: 15
J: TRBJ2-7
CDR3: CASKKLQGSSYEQYF
DNA: TGTGCCAGCAAGAAGTTGCAGGGGAGCTCCTACGAGCAGTACTTC

V: TRBV28
size: .
D: .
length: 14
J: TRBJ1-5
CDR3: CASQNGGLNQPQHF
DNA: TGTGCCAGTCAGAATGGGGGGCTAAATCAGCCCCAGCATTTT

V: TRBV7-9
size: .
D: TRBD2
length: 16
J: TRBJ2-1
CDR3: CASSPQAREGLHEQFF
DNA: TGTGCCAGCAGCCCCCAAGCCCGGGAGGGCCTCCATGAGCAGTTCTTC

V: TRBV6-5
size: once
D: TRBD1
length: 15
J: TRBJ2-5
CDR3: CASSYSGTVQETQYF
DNA: TGTGCCAGCAGTTACTCAGGGACAGTGCAAGAGACCCAGTACTTC

V: TRBV7-9
size: .
D: TRBD2
length: 16
J: TRBJ2-3
CDR3: CASSIALAGVADTQYF
DNA: TGTGCCAGCAGCATCGCACTAGCGGGAGTAGCAGATACGCAGTATTTT

V: TRBV27
size: .
D: TRBD1
length: 17
J: TRBJ2-7
CDR3: CASSYSPGTASSYEQYF
DNA: TGTGCCAGCAGTTATTCACCCGGGACAGCGAGCTCCTACGAGCAGTACTTC

V: TRBV6-5
size: .
D: TRBD1
length: 16
J: TRBJ1-5
CDR3: CASSSRQGARNQPQHF
DNA: TGTGCCAGCAGTTCCCGACAGGGGGCTAGGAATCAGCCCCAGCATTTT

V: TRBV4-1
size: once
D: .
length: 20
J: TRBJ2-3
CDR3: CASSQESRLWGDTSTDTQYF
DNA: TGCGCCAGCAGCCAAGAGTCGAGACTATGGGGGGACACCTCCACAGATACGCAGTATTTT

V: TRBV27
size: .
D: .
length: 14
J: TRBJ1-1
CDR3: CASSLTAMNTEAFF
DNA: TGTGCCAGCAGTTTGACTGCCATGAACACTGAAGCTTTCTTT

V: TRBV27
size: once
D: .
length: 13
J: TRBJ1-2
CDR3: CASSPDSLHGYTF
DNA: TGTGCCAGCAGCCCCGACAGCCTACATGGCTACACCTTC

V: TRBV7-9
size: .
D: .
length: 16
J: TRBJ2-1
CDR3: CASSPTGRGGYNEQFF
DNA: TGTGCCAGCAGCCCGACAGGGAGGGGAGGGTACAATGAGCAGTTCTTC

V: TRBV14
size: once
D: .
length: 17
J: TRBJ2-1
CDR3: CASSQEWRDPSYNEQFF
DNA: TGTGCCAGCAGCCAAGAATGGAGGGACCCCTCCTACAATGAGCAGTTCTTC

V: TRBV27
size: .
D: TRBD1
length: 15
J: TRBJ2-7
CDR3: CASSPSAQGAYEQYF
DNA: TGTGCCAGCAGTCCCTCGGCCCAGGGGGCCTACGAGCAGTACTTC

V: TRBV15
size: .
D: .
length: 13
J: TRBJ1-1
CDR3: CATSRVASTEAFF
DNA: TGTGCCACCAGCAGAGTGGCTAGTACTGAAGCTTTCTTT

V: TRBV28
size: .
D: .
length: 11
J: TRBJ2-5
CDR3: CASSWAGTQYF
DNA: TGTGCCAGCAGTTGGGCGGGGACCCAGTACTTC

V: TRBV11-2
size: .
D: .
length: 19
J: TRBJ2-3
CDR3: CASSLRAVSTAGNPDTQYF
DNA: TGTGCCAGCAGCTTAAGGGCGGTGTCGACAGCGGGCAATCCAGATACGCAGTATTTT

V: TRBV4-1
size: .
D: .
length: 12
J: TRBJ2-1
CDR3: CASSQATGEQFF
DNA: TGCGCCAGCAGCCAAGCAACCGGTGAGCAGTTCTTC

V: TRBV27
size: .
D: .
length: 13
J: TRBJ2-7
CDR3: CASSLKLSYEQYF
DNA: TGTGCCAGCAGTTTAAAGTTGTCCTACGAGCAGTACTTC

V: TRBV29-1
size: .
D: TRBD2
length: 11
J: TRBJ2-2
CDR3: CSFRGDGELFF
DNA: TGCAGCTTTCGGGGGGACGGGGAGCTGTTTTTT

V: TRBV27
size: .
D: TRBD2
length: 17
J: TRBJ2-3
CDR3: CAGGERSRSPSTDTQYF
DNA: TGTGCCGGGGGGGAGCGGAGTCGTAGCCCTAGCACAGATACGCAGTATTTT

V: TRBV4-1
size: .
D: TRBD2
length: 15
J: TRBJ2-7
CDR3: CASSQRSGRIYEQYF
DNA: TGCGCCAGCAGCCAACGGAGCGGGAGGATCTACGAGCAGTACTTC

V: TRBV6-6
size: .
D: .
length: 14
J: TRBJ1-1
CDR3: CASSYRWDGTEAFF
DNA: TGTGCCAGCAGTTACCGTTGGGATGGCACTGAAGCTTTCTTT

V: TRBV27
size: .
D: .
length: 13
J: TRBJ1-2
CDR3: CASSSLGNYGYTF
DNA: TGTGCCAGCAGTTCCCTCGGGAACTATGGCTACACCTTC

V: TRBV19
size: .
D: TRBD1
length: 14
J: TRBJ2-7
CDR3: CASSIRGQTYEQYF
DNA: TGTGCCAGTAGTATCAGGGGACAGACCTACGAGCAGTACTTC

V: TRBV7-3
size: .
D: .
length: 14
J: TRBJ2-1
CDR3: CASSREGADNEQFF
DNA: TGTGCCAGCAGCCGCGAAGGCGCAGACAATGAGCAGTTCTTC

V: TRBV7-9
size: .
D: .
length: 11
J: TRBJ1-1
CDR3: CAIGPSTEAFF
DNA: TGTGCCATCGGCCCGTCCACTGAAGCTTTCTTT

V: TRBV6-6
size: .
D: .
length: 15
J: TRBJ1-2
CDR3: CASSSTGWSADGYTF
DNA: TGTGCCAGCAGTTCCACAGGTTGGTCGGCGGATGGCTACACCTTC

V: TRBV2
size: .
D: TRBD1
length: 21
J: TRBJ2-6
CDR3: CASSPSRGGPVGLGGANVLTF
DNA: TGTGCCAGCAGTCCCTCGAGAGGGGGCCCGGTAGGGCTCGGAGGGGCCAACGTCCTGACTTTC

V: TRBV5-8
size: .
D: TRBD1
length: 15
J: TRBJ2-3
CDR3: CASSLGDRGKDTQYF
DNA: TGTGCCAGCAGCTTGGGGGACAGGGGTAAAGATACGCAGTATTTT

V: TRBV28
size: .
D: .
length: 15
J: TRBJ2-7
CDR3: CASSRPRTWPYEQYF
DNA: TGTGCCAGCAGTCGTCCCCGAACGTGGCCCTACGAGCAGTACTTC

V: TRBV6-6
size: .
D: TRBD1
length: 15
J: TRBJ1-6
CDR3: CASSYLGTGDSPLHF
DNA: TGTGCCAGCAGTTACTTAGGGACAGGGGATTCACCCCTCCACTTT

V: TRBV9
size: .
D: .
length: 15
J: TRBJ2-2
CDR3: CASRGGTEDTGELFF
DNA: TGTGCCAGCAGAGGAGGCACGGAGGACACCGGGGAGCTGTTTTTT

V: TRBV18
size: .
D: .
length: 16
J: TRBJ2-6
CDR3: CASSSLEGSGANVLTF
DNA: TGTGCCAGCTCATCACTCGAGGGCTCTGGGGCCAACGTCCTGACTTTC

V: TRBV7-8
size: .
D: TRBD1
length: 14
J: TRBJ2-7
CDR3: CASSPRDRNYEQYF
DNA: TGTGCCAGCAGCCCCCGGGACAGAAACTACGAGCAGTACTTC

V: TRBV28
size: .
D: .
length: 13
J: TRBJ1-2
CDR3: CASSFTQVGGYTF
DNA: TGTGCCAGCAGTTTTACCCAAGTGGGTGGCTACACCTTC

V: TRBV6-5
size: .
D: TRBD1
length: 15
J: TRBJ2-1
CDR3: CASSRTGLGGNEQFF
DNA: TGTGCCAGCAGTCGGACAGGGCTTGGTGGCAATGAGCAGTTCTTC

V: TRBV5-1
size: .
D: .
length: 15
J: TRBJ2-3
CDR3: CASSLGEGFADTQYF
DNA: TGCGCCAGCAGCTTGGGAGAAGGGTTTGCAGATACGCAGTATTTT

V: TRBV4-3
size: once
D: .
length: 15
J: TRBJ1-2
CDR3: CASSQDVTVGYGYTF
DNA: TGCGCCAGCAGCCAAGATGTCACAGTCGGCTATGGCTACACCTTC

V: TRBV20-1
size: .
D: .
length: 11
J: TRBJ2-7
CDR3: CSAISGYEQYF
DNA: TGCAGTGCTATTAGCGGCTACGAGCAGTACTTC

V: TRBV25-1
size: .
D: .
length: 14
J: TRBJ2-7
CDR3: CASSEYSRVSEQYF
DNA: TGTGCCAGCAGTGAATATAGCAGGGTGTCCGAGCAGTACTTC

V: TRBV30
size: few
D: .
length: 12
J: TRBJ1-1
CDR3: CAWNFMGPEAFF
DNA: TGTGCCTGGAATTTCATGGGGCCAGAAGCTTTCTTT

V: TRBV7-9
size: .
D: .
length: 14
J: TRBJ2-1
CDR3: CASSEGASYNEQFF
DNA: TGTGCCAGCAGTGAAGGAGCCTCCTACAATGAGCAGTTCTTC

V: TRBV13
size: once
D: TRBD1
length: 12
J: TRBJ1-1
CDR3: CASSQDRSEAFF
DNA: TGTGCCAGCAGCCAGGACAGGTCTGAAGCTTTCTTT

V: TRBV19
size: .
D: .
length: 12
J: TRBJ1-5
CDR3: CASGNGNQPQHF
DNA: TGTGCTTCAGGGAATGGCAATCAGCCCCAGCATTTT

V: TRBV28
size: .
D: TRBD2
length: 14
J: TRBJ2-7
CDR3: CASSETGLVIEQYF
DNA: TGTGCCAGCAGCGAGACGGGACTAGTCATCGAGCAGTACTTC

V: TRBV9
size: .
D: .
length: 15
J: TRBJ2-1
CDR3: CASSVAGPLNNEQFF
DNA: TGTGCCAGCAGCGTAGCGGGTCCCCTAAATAATGAGCAGTTCTTC

V: TRBV9
size: .
D: TRBD2
length: 13
J: TRBJ2-1
CDR3: CASSPAGRDEQFF
DNA: TGTGCCAGCAGCCCAGCGGGGAGGGATGAGCAGTTCTTC

V: TRBV7-9
size: .
D: .
length: 17
J: TRBJ2-6
CDR3: CASSAPWGFTGANVLTF
DNA: TGTGCCAGCAGCGCCCCCTGGGGGTTTACTGGGGCCAACGTCCTGACTTTC